The T cell receptor (beta chain) described here comes from a study of shared clonotypes between healthy human individuals. In regard to this clone: Its antigen is undetermined. In the same sample, other DNA sequences code for this CDR3.

Findings and caveats of the study: Around 4.9% of naive CD4 clonotypes were shared across a handful of donors.

Original processing notes: For the immunoSEQ data, sequences were junction-only without quality scores, so filtering differed. Assay used: immunoSEQ multiplex PCR; TCRdb lists only in-frame clones, some missing. Clonal size and the V and J genes are those of that table, whereas D and trimming came from the DNA. The sample has some 2,000,000 clones; roughly 94% are singletons. V was trimmed by 1 base and J by 5 bases, leaving 2 bases between them. Germline V gives CDR1 SNHLY, CDR2 FYNNEI. The CDR3 has 12 residues. The receptor's source is a young man in good health. This chain links TRBV2 with TRBJ1-4; D unclear. The sequenced material came from naive CD4+ T cells sorted from blood. The subset: CD45RA+ positively selected. The CDR3, as DNA: TGTGCCAGCAGTGAAGAGAATGAAAAACTGTTTTTT. Translation: CASSEENEKLFF.